The 21 T cell receptor beta chains reported below all come from one sample, sequenced in a study of T cells in women clearing cervical HPV infection. Sequencing was performed with immunoSEQ multiplex PCR; in TCRdb, only in-frame clones are kept and a portion is missing. This repertoire includes some 31,000 clones. Specimen: blood buffy coat. The source is a woman between 18 and 70 years old with a cervical HPV16 infection that either progressed to CIN3+ or cleared (not recorded which).

Concerning this clone itself: The read falls 3 residues short of the CDR3 end, and the missing part is taken from the germline J gene. The rearrangement joins TRBV7-6 to TRBJ1-5; no clear D. V was pared by 0 bases and J by 3 bases, with 6 bases between. Germline lookup yields CDR1 SGHVS and CDR2 FNYEAQ. CDR3 length equals 14 residues. The covered CDR3 bases are TGTGCCAGCAGCTTAGCGCAGAACAATCAGCCC. Amino acid sequence: CASSLAQNNQP. The entire CDR3 protein reads CASSLAQNNQPQHF.

Concerning this clone itself: The read ends 3 residues early relative to the CDR3; the germline J gene fills the gap. The V gene is TRBV20-1, the J gene TRBJ1-2; 8 nucleotides match TRBD1. CDR1 and CDR2 from the germline V gene are DFQATT and SNEGSKA (reference sequence). CDR3 length: 12 amino acids. The CDR3 spells CSAARGRGGYTF. The covered CDR3 bases are TGCAGTGCCGCCAGGGGGCGCGGGGGC.

As concerns this clone: The CDR3 extends 3 residues past the end of the read, so its final part is completed from the germline J gene. The chain joins TRBV20-1 to TRBJ2-4, with 9 nucleotides matching TRBD1. The V gene's germline CDR1 is DFQATT and CDR2 SNEGSKA (reference sequence). The CDR3 spans 14 residues. The chain's CDR3 is CSARDDRGDQPQYF. CDR3 DNA (partial): TGCAGTGCTAGAGATGACAGGGGGGATCAGCCT.

Turning to this clone: The read terminates 3 residues before the CDR3 end, so the remaining end is supplied by the germline J gene. V usage is TRBV18 and J usage is TRBJ1-2; D ambiguous. The germline V gene has CDR1 KGHSH and CDR2 LQKENI. There are 16 residues in the CDR3. The part of the CDR3 DNA that was read is TGTGCCAGCTCACCACCGGTCGCGGGGTTTGTCTACGAC. This codes for CASSPPVAGFVYD. The CDR3 in full is CASSPPVAGFVYDYTF.

Notes on this clone: The CDR3 extends 3 residues past the end of the read, so its final part is completed from the germline J gene. The chain recombines TRBV5-4 with TRBJ2-2, with D perhaps matching TRBD2 (6 bases). The germline gives CDR1 SGHNT, CDR2 YYREEE (reference sequence). Trimming took off 4 bases at V and 6 bases at J, with 10 bases between the two ends. The CDR3 loop spans 13 amino acids. The CDR3 reads CASSQRGAGELFF. The part of the CDR3 DNA that was read is TGTGCCAGCAGCCAGCGCGGGGCCGGGGAG.

With regard to this clone: The sequence runs out 3 residues before the end of the CDR3; the remainder is reconstructed from the germline J gene. The chain is built from TRBV5-1 and TRBJ1-2; 8 nucleotides agree with TRBD1. CDR1 and CDR2 from the germline V gene are SGHRS and YFSETQ. CDR3 length: 14 amino acids. The V segment lost 3 bases and the J segment 6 bases; nucleotides outside the gene matches: 7. The CDR3 DNA, read in part, is TGCGCCAGCAGCTGGACAGGGTTGGCGGATGGC. It specifies CASSWTGLADG. The CDR3 as a whole reads CASSWTGLADGYTF.

A word on this clone: The read gets to within 3 residues of the CDR3 end, and the germline J gene fills in the rest. The rearrangement links TRBV2 to TRBJ2-1; 9 bases are a match to TRBD1. J was trimmed by 4 bases and V by 8 bases; bases with no gene match: 3. The germline V gene encodes CDR1 SNHLY and CDR2 FYNNEI. The CDR3 covers 13 residues. CDR3 DNA, as far as it was read: TGTGCCAGCCGGGACAGGGAGTACAATGAG. It yields the protein CASRDREYNE. The complete CDR3 protein is CASRDREYNEQFF.

Regarding this clone: The sequence runs out 3 residues before the end of the CDR3; the remainder is reconstructed from the germline J gene. The chain is built from TRBV19 and TRBJ1-6; tentatively, D is TRBD1 (5 bases). Trimming removed 3 bases at V and 3 bases at J, with 9 bases between. Germline loops: CDR1 LNHDA, CDR2 SQIVND (reference sequence). CDR3 length: 15 amino acids. CDR3 amino acids: CASSIDSDYNSPLHF. The sequenced CDR3 bases are TGTGCCAGTAGTATCGACAGCGACTATAATTCACCC.

To note about this clone: The read halts 3 residues ahead of the CDR3 end, with the missing end drawn from the germline J gene. V and J are TRBV20-1 and TRBJ2-5; TRBD2 agrees at 10 bases. After removal of 1 base from V and 1 base from J, the junction contained 9 bases not matched to a gene. CDR3 length equals 17 residues. In germline, CDR1 is DFQATT, CDR2 SNEGSKA (reference sequence). CDR3 sequence: CSARGSGRTRFQETQYF. The covered CDR3 bases are TGCAGTGCTAGAGGTAGCGGGAGGACCCGCTTCCAAGAGACC.

On this clone itself: The read gets to within 3 residues of the CDR3 end, and the germline J gene fills in the rest. The rearrangement joins TRBV18 to TRBJ1-2; maybe TRBD1 (6 bases). Germline V gene sequence: CDR1 KGHSH, CDR2 LQKENI. The CDR3 covers 16 residues. V shed 3 bases and J shed 5 bases, with 19 bases lying between them. The DNA read from the CDR3 is TGTGCCAGCTCACCGGGGCTCGGGGGGCCGGTTTATGGC. It encodes CASSPGLGGPVYG. The whole CDR3 reads CASSPGLGGPVYGYTF.

With regard to this clone: The observed sequence ends 3 residues before the CDR3 terminus, with the missing tail filled in from the germline J gene. The chain is built from TRBV28 and TRBJ1-4, with TRBD1 as a possible D gene (5 bases). CDR3 length: 15 amino acids. With 6 bases removed from V and 5 bases from J, the gap between germline ends came to 16 bases. Germline V lookup: CDR1 MDHEN, CDR2 SYDVKM. The part of the CDR3 DNA that was read is TGTGCCAGCAGCTCCCAGGGTGGACAAAATGAAAAA. Its protein is CASSSQGGQNEK. The full CDR3 protein is CASSSQGGQNEKLFF. The full variable domain, completed using reference TRBV28 and TRBJ1-4, is DVKVTQSSRYLVKRTGEKVFLECVQDMDHENMFWYRQDPGLGLRLIYFSYDVKMKEKGDIPEGYSVSREKKERFSLILESASTNQTSMYLCASSSQGGQNEKLFFGSGTQLSVL.

Note on this clone: The read stops 3 residues short of the end of the CDR3; the missing end is completed from the germline J gene. The chain links TRBV12-3 or TRBV12-4 to TRBJ2-7; 9 nucleotides match TRBD2. Unmatched junction bases numbered 3, after V lost 3 bases and J lost 3 bases. CDR3 size: 14 residues. The sequenced part of the CDR3 DNA is TGTGCCAGCAGTTTCGGTAGCGGGGGCTACGAG. Translated, it gives CASSFGSGGYE. The full CDR3 protein reads CASSFGSGGYEQYF.

As regards this clone: Coverage ceases 3 residues before the CDR3 finishes, and the germline J gene fills in the end. V is TRBV5-1 and J is TRBJ2-3, with 14 bases aligning to TRBD2. The CDR3 has 16 amino acids. Per germline, CDR1 SGHRS and CDR2 YFSETQ. The CDR3 DNA, read in part, is TGCGCCAGCAGCTCACGACTAGCGGGAGGGCAAGAGACG. This sequence encodes CASSSRLAGGQET. The CDR3 as a whole reads CASSSRLAGGQETQYF.

A remark on this clone: The sequenced fragment ends 3 residues before the CDR3 boundary, so the rest is inferred from the germline J gene. This chain joins TRBV18 and TRBJ2-5; a possible D gene is TRBD2 (6 bases). Germline V gene data show CDR1 as KGHSH and CDR2 as LQKENI. V was clipped by 4 bases and J by 2 bases, with 11 bases between them. The CDR3 has 14 residues. The CDR3 here is CASSLGLDQETQYF. Incomplete CDR3 DNA: TGTGCCAGCTCACTGGGACTGGATCAAGAGACC.

A remark on this clone: Coverage ceases 3 residues before the CDR3 finishes, and the germline J gene fills in the end. The chain is built from TRBV2 and TRBJ1-4, with 7 bases lining up with TRBD1. This CDR3 is built from 16 residues. Per germline, CDR1 SNHLY and CDR2 FYNNEI. The CDR3 bases that were read are TGTGCCAGCAGTGAGGTTCCACCGGGACAGAGTTCACCA. It encodes CASSEVPPGQSSP. The whole CDR3 protein is CASSEVPPGQSSPLFF.

Of note for this clone: The read falls 3 residues short of the CDR3 end, and the missing part is taken from the germline J gene. V gene TRBV6-2 or TRBV6-3 combines with J gene TRBJ1-2; 7 nucleotides match TRBD1. The CDR3 totals 14 residues. Germline values: CDR1 MNHEY, CDR2 SVGEGT. The CDR3 loop reads CASSHTGAMRGYTF. CDR3 DNA (partial): TGTGCCAGCAGCCACACAGGGGCAATGAGGGGC.

A note on this clone: Coverage ceases 3 residues before the CDR3 finishes, and the germline J gene fills in the end. The V call is TRBV18, the J call TRBJ2-7; 7 bases are shared with TRBD1. This CDR3 is built from 15 residues. Trimming at V came to 4 bases and at J to 6 bases, leaving 12 bases not matched to a gene. Germline CDR1 is KGHSH and CDR2 is LQKENI. CDR3: CASSRDGAGGGEQYF. The sequenced CDR3 bases are TGTGCCAGCTCACGGGATGGAGCAGGGGGTGGCGAG.

About this clone: The read gets to within 3 residues of the CDR3 end, and the germline J gene fills in the rest. The V and J genes are TRBV7-9 and TRBJ1-2, with 7 bases that match TRBD1. This CDR3 is 14 amino acids long. Germline V CDR1 and CDR2: SEHNR, FQNEAQ (reference sequence). V gave up 4 bases and J gave up 4 bases; unmatched junction bases: 6. The CDR3 sequence is CASSSTGQPYGYTF. Incomplete CDR3 DNA: TGTGCCAGCAGCTCGACGGGACAGCCCTATGGC.

Turning to this clone: With the read ending 3 residues before the CDR3 end, the germline J gene is used to fill in that end. The chain recombines TRBV20-1 with TRBJ1-1, with a tentative D call TRBD1 (5 bases). The CDR3 loop spans 15 amino acids. The V gene lost 6 bases and the J gene lost 5 bases, with 22 bases spanning the gap. CDR1 and CDR2 (germline): DFQATT, SNEGSKA (reference sequence). CDR3 DNA (partial): TGCAGTGCCAAGGAGGGACTCAGGGTGGAAACTGAA. It encodes CSAKEGLRVETE. The full-length CDR3 reads as CSAKEGLRVETEAFF.

Details on this clone: The read stops 3 residues short of the end of the CDR3; the missing end is completed from the germline J gene. J is TRBJ2-7 and V is TRBV2; D ambiguous. The germline CDR1 and CDR2 sequences are SNHLY and FYNNEI. V was clipped by 6 bases and J by 1 base, with 4 bases between them. The CDR3 spans 11 residues. The CDR3 bases that were read are TGTGCCAGCAGGGCTTCCTACGAG. Translated, it gives CASRASYE. The entire CDR3 reads CASRASYEQYF.

Comments on this clone: The read terminates 3 residues before the CDR3 end, so the remaining end is supplied by the germline J gene. The V and J genes are TRBV2 and TRBJ2-1; 12 bases fit TRBD2. This CDR3 has 15 residues. Looked up from germline, CDR1 is SNHLY and CDR2 is FYNNEI. J gave up 7 bases and V 6 bases, and 7 bases lay outside the gene matches. The CDR3 loop is CASSPPSGGANEQFF. Incomplete CDR3 DNA: TGTGCCAGCAGCCCACCTAGCGGGGGGGCAAATGAG. Full variable domain (outside the CDR3, taken from reference TRBV2 and TRBJ2-1): EPEVTQTPSHQVTQMGQEVILRCVPISNHLYFYWYRQILGQKVEFLVSFYNNEISEKSEIFDDQFSVERPDGSNFTLKIRSTKLEDSAMYFCASSPPSGGANEQFFGPGTRLTVL.